Presented here are 18 T cell receptor beta chains from one specimen sequenced in a study of shared clonotypes between healthy human individuals. Clones were sequenced by immunoSEQ multiplex PCR, and TCRdb holds only the in-frame ones, with some missing. This sample has over 700,000 clones; 72% occur once, and the top ten carry approximately 1.8%. Sequencing was carried out using memory CD4+ T cells sorted from blood. Subset meaning: CD45RA-negative fraction. Source of these receptors: a woman aged 30 to 39 in good health.

The chain links TRBV11-2 to TRBJ2-5; TRBD2 might be the D (7 bases). Germline lookup yields CDR1 SGHAT and CDR2 FQNNGV. The ends were cut back, 1 base at V and 3 bases at J, with 12 bases in the middle. This CDR3 region has 15 residues. CDR3 region: CASSLATGREETQYF. As DNA, the CDR3 is TGTGCCAGCAGCTTAGCCACAGGGAGGGAAGAGACCCAGTACTTC.

The chain recombines TRBV28 with TRBJ2-1; the match to TRBD2 covers 9 bases. Germline CDR1 MDHEN, CDR2 SYDVKM. The trim removed 6 bases at V and 4 bases at J, leaving 7 bases unmatched. The CDR3 totals 15 residues. The CDR3: CASRARTSAYNEQFF. DNA for the CDR3: TGTGCCAGCAGGGCCAGGACTAGCGCGTACAATGAGCAGTTCTTC.

The V call is TRBV7-3, the J call TRBJ2-6, with a possible D match to TRBD1 (6 bases). This CDR3 region has 15 residues. V was cut by 5 bases and J by 3 bases, with 11 bases left in between. CDR1 and CDR2 from the germline V gene are SGHTA and FQGTGA. CDR3 in DNA: TGTGCCAGCAGCCAAACAGGGAGTGGGGCCAACGTCCTGACTTTC. Translated: CASSQTGSGANVLTF.

CDR3 amino acids: CASSKKPGGLAPTETQYF. Here the CDR3 DNA reads TGTGCCAGCAGCAAAAAGCCGGGGGGACTAGCCCCTACGGAGACGCAGTATTTT. This rearrangement joins TRBV21-1 to TRBJ2-3; the table's D call, TRBD2, has no DNA check behind it. TRBV21-1 is classified as a pseudogene. The CDR3 runs 18 residues.

The V call is TRBV6-5, the J call TRBJ2-7; 10 bases are shared with TRBD1. Germline assignment: CDR1 MNHEY and CDR2 SVGAGI. This CDR3 comprises 15 residues. The V and J ends lost 2 bases and 0 bases, in that order; junction bases with no gene match: 1. Written as DNA, the CDR3 is TGTGCCAGCAGTTACGGACAGGGGGTCTCCTACGAGCAGTACTTC. Its translation is CASSYGQGVSYEQYF.

The chain combines TRBV6-5 with TRBJ1-4, with D unclear. This CDR3 has 15 residues. Germline-derived CDR1 and CDR2 are MNHEY and SVGAGI. V was trimmed by 5 bases and J by 7 bases, leaving 17 bases between them. The CDR3 spells CASSTTSTDGEKLFF. CDR3 nucleotide sequence: TGTGCCAGCAGTACTACGTCGACCGACGGTGAAAAACTGTTTTTT.

This clone turned up a few times. The rearrangement uses TRBV5-6 and TRBJ2-2; 7 bases are shared with TRBD1. V gave up 4 bases and J gave up 9 bases; unmatched junction bases: 6. Germline V gives CDR1 SGHDT, CDR2 YYEEEE. This CDR3 comprises 13 residues. The DNA of the CDR3 is TGTGCCAGCAGCCGGTACAGGGGCCGGGAGCTGTTTTTT. As protein: CASSRYRGRELFF.

The rearrangement links TRBV6-1 to TRBJ2-1; D is undetermined. Germline V gene sequence: CDR1 MNHNS, CDR2 SASEGT. The CDR3 loop spans 15 amino acids. The germline V and J ends were trimmed by 1 base and 3 bases, with 10 bases remaining between them. For the CDR3, the DNA is TGTGCCAGCAGTGAAGATCCCGCAGGCTACAATGAGCAGTTCTTC. This translates into CASSEDPAGYNEQFF.

This rearrangement joins TRBV18 to TRBJ2-7; 16 bases map to TRBD2. The CDR3 is 21 amino acids. V trimming: 1 base; J trimming: 4 bases; junction bases outside the gene matches: 16. Looked up from germline, CDR1 is KGHSH and CDR2 is LQKENI. The CDR3 DNA reads as TGTGCCAGCTCACCACTCTTTAGCCCCGGGACTAGCGGGAGGGCCCGGTACGAGCAGTACTTC. Residues: CASSPLFSPGTSGRARYEQYF.

This clone was recorded many times. Other DNA sequences within the sample encode an identical CDR3. The chain has TRBV30 and TRBJ1-1; D ambiguous. Germline V CDR1 and CDR2: GTSNPN, SVGIG (reference sequence). Between the trimmed V and J ends, which lost 1 base and 1 base, there was a span of 7 bases. The CDR3 has 13 amino acids. The CDR3 nucleotides read TGTGCCTGGAGTGGGGCAGCGAACACTGAAGCTTTCTTT. Its translation: CAWSGAANTEAFF. Full variable domain (outside the CDR3, taken from reference TRBV30 and TRBJ1-1): SQTIHQWPATLVQPVGSPLSLECTVEGTSNPNLYWYRQAAGRGLQLLFYSVGIGQISSEVPQNLSASRPQDRQFILSSKKLLLSDSGFYLCAWSGAANTEAFFGQGTRLTVV.

The V and J genes are TRBV2 and TRBJ2-7; 9 nucleotides align to TRBD1. CDR3 size: 13 residues. Germline V gene lookup returns CDR1 SNHLY and CDR2 FYNNEI. The V segment lost 5 bases and the J segment 6 bases; nucleotides outside the gene matches: 5. This CDR3 reads CASSWDRVGEQYF. CDR3 in DNA: TGTGCCAGCAGTTGGGACAGGGTGGGCGAGCAGTACTTC.

The chain is built from TRBV6-1 and TRBJ2-7, with 7 positions matching TRBD2. This CDR3 has 14 residues. Germline CDR1 MNHNS, CDR2 SASEGT. The trim removed 7 bases at V and 3 bases at J, leaving 9 bases unmatched. CDR3 nucleotide sequence: TGTGCCAGCATCTGGGGGGGGTCGCTCTACGAGCAGTACTTC. This encodes CASIWGGSLYEQYF.

This chain uses TRBV27 with TRBJ1-2, with 11 bases fitting TRBD1. The trim removed 5 bases at V and 7 bases at J, leaving 9 bases unmatched. CDR3 size: 15 residues. CDR1 is MNHEY and CDR2 is SMNVEV in the germline V gene (reference sequence). The CDR3 DNA follows: TGTGCCAGCAGTAGAGTCGGACAGGGGGCTAGTGGCTACACCTTC. It is translated as CASSRVGQGASGYTF.

This clone was detected only a few times. The chain combines TRBV21-1 with TRBJ2-2; the listed D gene, TRBD2, was not tested against the DNA. TRBV21-1 represents a pseudogene. This CDR3 is built from 15 residues. The CDR3 spells CASSKARRNTGELFF. Written as DNA, the CDR3 is TGTGCCAGCAGCAAAGCCCGGAGGAACACCGGGGAGCTGTTTTTT.

This clone was seen only a few times. This sequence joins TRBV5-4 and TRBJ2-1, with D possibly TRBD2 on 5 matching bases. Germline V gives CDR1 SGHNT, CDR2 YYREEE (reference sequence). V dropped 5 bases and J dropped 6 bases, with 12 bases sitting between them. The length of the CDR3 is 13 residues. CDR3 nucleotide sequence: TGTGCCAGCAGTTTCGGACTTCTCAATGAGCAGTTCTTC. This translates into CASSFGLLNEQFF.

A single count supports this clone. This chain uses TRBV11-1 with TRBJ1-2, with TRBD1 as a possible D gene (6 bases). The CDR3 sequence is 15 residues long. Per germline, CDR1 SGHAT and CDR2 FQDESV (reference sequence). V lost 5 bases, J lost 4 bases, and 17 bases lay in between. DNA of the CDR3: TGTGCCAGCAGCCAAGCGTCGGCGACAGGCTATGGCTACACCTTC. Residues: CASSQASATGYGYTF. Full variable domain (outside the CDR3, taken from reference TRBV11-1 and TRBJ1-2): EAEVAQSPRYKITEKSQAVAFWCDPISGHATLYWYRQILGQGPELLVQFQDESVVDDSQLPKDRFSAERLKGVDSTLKIQPAELGDSAMYLCASSQASATGYGYTFGSGTRLTVV.

CDR3: CASSLGARFWSTDTQYF. In nucleotides, the CDR3 is TGTGCCAGCAGCCTCGGGGCGCGGTTTTGGAGCACAGATACGCAGTATTTT. The chain joins TRBV14 to TRBJ2-3; D may correspond to TRBD1 or TRBD2 (5 bases each). The V and J ends lost 4 bases and 0 bases respectively, with 17 bases between them. Germline CDR1 reads SGHDN; CDR2 reads FVKESK. The CDR3 is 17 residues long.

V gene TRBV27 combines with J gene TRBJ1-2; 7 bases are a match to TRBD1. In germline, CDR1 is MNHEY, CDR2 SMNVEV (reference sequence). The J segment lost 4 bases and the V segment lost 0 bases, leaving 5 bases of the junction unmatched. The CDR3 runs to 15 residues. CDR3 residues: CASSLSLGGVYGYTF. CDR3 coding DNA: TGTGCCAGCAGTTTATCGTTAGGGGGCGTCTATGGCTACACCTTC.